This TCR beta chain emerged from a study of T cells expressing NK-cell markers (dated by TCRdb to about 2020). Broadly, across the study: TCR beta-chain repertoires were profiled in sorted CD3+CD56+NKG2C+, CD3+CD56+NKG2C- and CD3+CD56-NKG2C+ T-cell subsets from several donors. Among the eight sequenced donors, only one was HCMV-seronegative, while the other seven were HCMV-seropositive. The libraries were sequenced on Illumina HiSeq 2000/2500, MiSeq or NextSeq, producing 2 x 150 bp reads. The eight sequenced donors were randomly selected healthy volunteers, three men and five women.

To determine HCMV serostatus, a commercial ELISA kit was used to detect HCMV-specific IgG in serum. Ficoll density gradient centrifugation was used to isolate peripheral blood mononuclear cells from blood. Points the paper makes about the study in general: Whether the expanded NKG2C-expressing T cell clones were specific for HCMV antigens was left unclear. Those dominant clonotypes were again the most abundant among CD3+CD56-NKG2C+ cells in a handful of donors, at roughly 28.3-60.1%. In 6 or 7 donors, the dominant CD3+CD56+NKG2C+ clonotypes ranked among the top 10 CD8+ clonotypes, making up roughly 1.0-7.0% of CD8+ T cells.

The CDR3 covers 16 residues, taking in both the cysteine and the phenylalanine. No nucleotide data were recorded. CDR1 and CDR2 are drawn from the germline V gene (reference sequence): LGHDT, YNNKEL. On this clonotype: The antigen it recognizes is unknown.

The instrument given in TCRdb is Illumina HiSeq 2000. TCR beta cDNA libraries were made by 5'RACE template switching that added a universal primer site and unique molecular identifiers. cDNA synthesis was primed from the TCR beta constant segment and was followed by two successive PCR amplification steps. Concerning the study's data processing: MIGEC was used to demultiplex reads and group reads by UMI, and MiTCR was used to assemble and quantify clonotypes. To exclude erroneous sequences, only TCR cDNA sequences supported by at least two reads were retained. The tcR package was used for downstream repertoire analysis, and clonotypes were matched across fractions by CDR3 nucleotide sequence plus V segment. VDJmatch was used to annotate antigen specificity against VDJdb, with one amino acid substitution in CDR3 allowed. TCRdb reprocessed the reads; each CDR3 protein sequence makes one entry, and DNA is unavailable. TCRdb's processing, not the authors' own work, is the source of the V and J calls. This sample's listing comprises some 300,000 distinct CDR3 sequences. Approximately 0.42% of the sample belongs to the ten largest clones.

The receptor comes from a man between 18 and 35 years old in good health. Donor details come from another sample of the same person, matched by shared clones. Sequences were obtained from blood T cells: a sorted CD56 or NKG2C T cell subset, CD4+ or CD8+ T cells, or bulk PBMC T cells (not recorded which). The chain is made from TRBV3-1 and TRBJ2-1; TCRdb reports TRBD2, a call that lacks DNA to check it against. The CDR3 reads as follows: CASSQERGSNYNEQFF.